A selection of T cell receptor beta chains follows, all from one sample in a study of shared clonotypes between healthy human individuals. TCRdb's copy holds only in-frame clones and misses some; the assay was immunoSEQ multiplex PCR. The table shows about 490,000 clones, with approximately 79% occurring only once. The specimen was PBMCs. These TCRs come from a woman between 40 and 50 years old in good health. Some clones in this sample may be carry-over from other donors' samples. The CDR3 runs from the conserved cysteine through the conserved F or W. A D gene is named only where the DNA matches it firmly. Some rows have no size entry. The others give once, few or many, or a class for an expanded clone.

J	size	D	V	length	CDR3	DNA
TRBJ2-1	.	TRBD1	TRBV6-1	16	CASSEARGQGAYEQFF	TGTGCCAGCAGTGAAGCGCGGGGACAGGGTGCATATGAGCAGTTCTTC
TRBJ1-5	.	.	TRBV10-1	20	CASSESEVVGQCYSNQPQHF	TGCGCCAGCAGTGAGTCGGAAGTGGTAGGACAATGCTATAGCAATCAGCCCCAGCATTTT
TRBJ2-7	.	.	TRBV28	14	CASKRAGPSYEQYF	TGTGCCAGCAAAAGGGCAGGGCCCTCCTACGAGCAGTACTTC
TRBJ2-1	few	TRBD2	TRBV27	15	CASKPRTSGYNEQFF	TGTGCCAGCAAACCGAGGACTAGCGGCTACAATGAGCAGTTCTTC
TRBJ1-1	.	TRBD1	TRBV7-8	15	CASSLWTGLNTEAFF	TGTGCCAGCAGCCTCTGGACAGGTTTGAACACTGAAGCTTTCTTT
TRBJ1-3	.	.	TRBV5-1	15	CASSFWGADGNTIYF	TGCGCCAGCAGCTTTTGGGGGGCAGATGGAAACACCATATATTTT
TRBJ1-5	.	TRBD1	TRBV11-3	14	CASSRTGTNQPQHF	TGTGCCAGCAGCCGGACAGGGACCAATCAGCCCCAGCATTTT
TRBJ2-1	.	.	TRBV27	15	CASSKTRGVIDEQFF	TGTGCCAGCAGTAAGACAAGAGGCGTAATCGATGAGCAGTTCTTC
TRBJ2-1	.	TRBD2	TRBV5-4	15	CASSNPGLPVDEQFF	TGTGCCAGCAGCAACCCGGGACTACCCGTCGATGAGCAGTTCTTC
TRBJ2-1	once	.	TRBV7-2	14	CASSLVGTYNEQFF	TGTGCCAGCAGCTTAGTAGGGACTTACAATGAGCAGTTCTTC
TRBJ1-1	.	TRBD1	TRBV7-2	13	CASSLRGRGEAFF	TGTGCCAGCAGCCTCAGGGGGCGAGGTGAAGCTTTCTTT
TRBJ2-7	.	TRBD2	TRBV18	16	CASSPGTSGSTYEQYF	TGTGCCAGCTCACCAGGGACTAGCGGGAGTACGTACGAGCAGTACTTC